Included here is one T cell receptor (beta chain) sequence, with context. This sample is drawn from a study of T cell responses to AZD1222 COVID-19 vaccine. Per germline, CDR1 GTSNPN and CDR2 SVGIG (reference sequence). The V gene lost 0 bases and the J gene lost 3 bases, with 6 bases spanning the gap. The CDR3 totals 13 residues. Measured with immunoSEQ multiplex PCR; TCRdb has only the in-frame clones, and not every one. This table has fewer than 110,000 clones, approximately 86% appearing once. The V gene is TRBV30, the J gene TRBJ1-5, with D unresolved. The material was peripheral blood, obtained on day 0 of AZD1222 vaccination. This clonotype was obtained from an adult in good health. Here the CDR3 DNA reads TGTGCCTGGAGTGTTCGGTCCAATCAGCCCCAGCATTTT. It encodes CAWSVRSNQPQHF.